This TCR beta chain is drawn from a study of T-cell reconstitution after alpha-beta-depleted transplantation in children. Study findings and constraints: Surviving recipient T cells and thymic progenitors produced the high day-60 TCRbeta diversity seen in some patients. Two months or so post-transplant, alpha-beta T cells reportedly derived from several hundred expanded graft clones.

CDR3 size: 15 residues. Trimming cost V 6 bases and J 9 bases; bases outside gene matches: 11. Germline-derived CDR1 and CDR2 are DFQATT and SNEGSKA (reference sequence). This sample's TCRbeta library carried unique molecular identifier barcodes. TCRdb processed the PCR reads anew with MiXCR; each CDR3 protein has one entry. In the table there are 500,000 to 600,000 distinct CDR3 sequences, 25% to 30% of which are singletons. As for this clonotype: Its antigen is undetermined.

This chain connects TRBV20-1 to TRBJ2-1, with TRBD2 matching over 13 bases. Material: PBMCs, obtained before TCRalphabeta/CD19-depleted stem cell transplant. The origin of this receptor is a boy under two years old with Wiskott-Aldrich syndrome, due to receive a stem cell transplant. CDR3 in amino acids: CSAFTRTSGSVEQFF. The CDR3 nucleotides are TGCAGTGCATTCACCAGGACTAGCGGGAGTGTTGAGCAGTTCTTC.